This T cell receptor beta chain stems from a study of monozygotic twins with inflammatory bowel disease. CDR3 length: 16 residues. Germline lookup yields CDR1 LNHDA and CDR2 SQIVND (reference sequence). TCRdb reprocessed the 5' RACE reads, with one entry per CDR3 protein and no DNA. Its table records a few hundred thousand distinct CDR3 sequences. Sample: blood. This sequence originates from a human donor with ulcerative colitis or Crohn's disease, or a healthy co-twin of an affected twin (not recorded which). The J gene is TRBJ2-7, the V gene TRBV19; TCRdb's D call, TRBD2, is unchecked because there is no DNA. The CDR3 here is CASSMGRAPSSYEQYF.